This T cell receptor (beta chain) is drawn from a study of blood T cell repertoires in COVID-19. TCRdb's copy holds only in-frame clones and misses some; the assay was immunoSEQ multiplex PCR. This repertoire shows some 260,000 clones, around 80% found once; its top ten account for about 4%. The CDR3 consists of 13 residues. The J segment lost 7 bases and the V segment lost 4 bases, leaving 4 bases of the junction unmatched. From germline, CDR1 is MNHEY and CDR2 SVGAGI. Source material: peripheral blood. J is TRBJ1-5 and V is TRBV6-5; 7 nucleotides match TRBD1. This sequence was found in a woman between 40 and 55 years old with active or convalescent COVID-19. Here the CDR3 DNA reads TGTGCCAGCAGTTTGACAGGGTTCCAGCCCCAGCATTTT. Translated: CASSLTGFQPQHF.